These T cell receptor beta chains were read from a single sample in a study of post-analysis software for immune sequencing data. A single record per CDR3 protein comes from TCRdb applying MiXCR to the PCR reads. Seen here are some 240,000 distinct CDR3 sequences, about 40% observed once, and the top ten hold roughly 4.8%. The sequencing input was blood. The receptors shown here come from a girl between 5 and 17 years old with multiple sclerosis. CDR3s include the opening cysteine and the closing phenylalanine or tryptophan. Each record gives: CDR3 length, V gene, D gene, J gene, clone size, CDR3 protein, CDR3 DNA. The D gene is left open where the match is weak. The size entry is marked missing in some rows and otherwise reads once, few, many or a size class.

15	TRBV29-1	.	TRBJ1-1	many	CSVVFKTEQLMKAFF	TGCAGCGTTGTATTTAAGACAGAGCAACTTATGAAGGCTTTCTTT
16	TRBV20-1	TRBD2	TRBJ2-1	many	CSARDPGSSPGGEQFF	TGCAGTGCTAGAGATCCAGGAAGTAGCCCGGGGGGTGAGCAGTTCTTC
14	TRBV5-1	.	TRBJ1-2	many	CASSLDRDNYGYTF	TGCGCCAGCAGCTTGGACAGGGATAACTATGGCTACACCTTC
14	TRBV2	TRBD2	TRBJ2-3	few	CASSPGLHLDTQYF	TGTGCCAGCAGCCCGGGACTACATTTAGATACGCAGTATTTT
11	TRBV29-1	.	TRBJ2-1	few	CSVTSQDEQFF	TGCAGCGTCACAAGCCAGGATGAGCAGTTCTTC
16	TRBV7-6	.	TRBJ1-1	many	CASSPLRVEENTEAFF	TGTGCCAGCAGCCCCCTAAGGGTCGAGGAGAACACTGAAGCTTTCTTT
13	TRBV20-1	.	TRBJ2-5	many	CSARDRDNLRQYF	TGCAGTGCTAGAGATCGAGACAACCTCAGACAGTACTTC
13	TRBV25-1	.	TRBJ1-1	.	CASQEGGNTEAFF	TGTGCCAGCCAGGAGGGGGGCAACACTGAAGCTTTCTTT
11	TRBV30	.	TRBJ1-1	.	CAWFGPDPAFF	TGTGCCTGGTTCGGACCAGACCCAGCTTTCTTT
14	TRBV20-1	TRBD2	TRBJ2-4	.	CSSGLAGRGNIQYF	TGCAGTTCGGGACTAGCGGGGAGGGGGAACATTCAGTACTTC
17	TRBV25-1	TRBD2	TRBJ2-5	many	CASSEFGGLEKQETQYF	TGTGCCAGCAGTGAATTCGGGGGACTAGAAAAACAAGAGACCCAGTACTTC
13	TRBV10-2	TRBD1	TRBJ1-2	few	CASSDDRGNGYTF	TGCGCCAGCAGTGACGACAGGGGAAATGGCTACACCTTC
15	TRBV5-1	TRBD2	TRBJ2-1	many	CASSSGTTAWNEQFF	TGCGCCAGCAGCTCCGGGACTACCGCCTGGAATGAGCAGTTCTTC
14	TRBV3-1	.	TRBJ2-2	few	CASSRSGNTGELFF	TGTGCCAGCAGTCGGAGCGGGAACACCGGGGAGCTGTTTTTT
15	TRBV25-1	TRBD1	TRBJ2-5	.	CASSEHDRAEETQYF	TGTGCCAGCAGTGAACATGACAGGGCGGAAGAGACCCAGTACTTC
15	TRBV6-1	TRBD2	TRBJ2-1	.	CASIEGLAGWNKQFF	TGTGCCAGCATCGAGGGACTAGCGGGGTGGAATAAGCAGTTCTTC
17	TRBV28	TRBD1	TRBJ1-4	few	CASGSPDNRGQSEKLFF	TGTGCCAGCGGATCCCCGGACAACAGGGGGCAAAGTGAAAAACTGTTTTTT
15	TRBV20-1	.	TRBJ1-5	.	CSAIFGTVSNQPQHF	TGCAGTGCTATATTCGGGACGGTAAGCAATCAGCCCCAGCATTTT
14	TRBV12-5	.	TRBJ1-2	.	CASGSPGHIYGYTF	TGTGCTAGTGGCTCTCCGGGACACATCTATGGCTACACCTTC
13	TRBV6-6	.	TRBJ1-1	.	CASSFTTDTEAFF	TGTGCCAGCAGTTTTACAACAGACACTGAAGCTTTCTTT
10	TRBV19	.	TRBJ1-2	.	CASEGDGYTF	TGTGCCAGTGAAGGGGATGGCTACACCTTC
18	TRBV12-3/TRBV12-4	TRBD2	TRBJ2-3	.	CASSPRMTSGGQGDVQYF	TGTGCCAGCAGTCCGAGGATGACTAGCGGGGGGCAAGGAGATGTGCAGTATTTT
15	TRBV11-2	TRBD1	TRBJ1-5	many	CASSPAGTENQPQHF	TGTGCCAGCAGCCCAGCCGGGACAGAAAATCAGCCCCAGCATTTT
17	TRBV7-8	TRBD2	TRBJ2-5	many	CASSPRRIAGGGETQYF	TGTGCCAGCAGCCCCCGGAGGATAGCGGGAGGCGGGGAGACCCAGTACTTC
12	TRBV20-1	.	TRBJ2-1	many	CSAGRTANEQFF	TGCAGTGCTGGACGGACAGCCAATGAGCAGTTCTTC
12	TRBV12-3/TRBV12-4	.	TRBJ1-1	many	CASSLSDTEAFF	TGTGCCAGCAGTTTGAGCGACACTGAAGCTTTCTTT
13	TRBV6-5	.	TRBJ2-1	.	CASSSPFGSVQFF	TGTGCCAGCAGTTCGCCGTTTGGGAGTGTGCAGTTCTTC
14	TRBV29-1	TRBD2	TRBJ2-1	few	CSSGTSGRHNEQFF	TGCAGCTCAGGGACTAGCGGGAGACACAATGAGCAGTTCTTC
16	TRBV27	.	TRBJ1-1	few	CASSSEQRRARTEAFF	TGTGCCAGCAGTTCGGAACAGCGTAGGGCAAGAACTGAAGCTTTCTTT
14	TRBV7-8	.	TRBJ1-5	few	CASSARGGDQPQHF	TGTGCCAGCAGCGCGAGAGGGGGGGACCAGCCCCAGCATTTT
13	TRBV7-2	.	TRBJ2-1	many	CASSFPASNEQFF	TGTGCCAGCAGCTTTCCAGCAAGCAATGAGCAGTTCTTC
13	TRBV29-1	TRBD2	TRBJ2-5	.	CSTSGRAWETQYF	TGCAGCACTAGCGGGAGGGCCTGGGAGACCCAGTACTTC
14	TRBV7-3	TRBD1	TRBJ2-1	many	CASGTGSSYNEQFF	TGTGCCAGCGGGACAGGGAGCTCCTACAATGAGCAGTTCTTC
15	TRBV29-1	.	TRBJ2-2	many	CSARSSSRNTGELFF	TGCAGCGCTCGTTCGTCCTCCCGGAACACCGGGGAGCTGTTTTTT
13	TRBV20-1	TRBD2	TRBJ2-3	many	CSLEGLTTDTQYF	TGCAGTCTGGAGGGACTAACCACAGATACGCAGTATTTT
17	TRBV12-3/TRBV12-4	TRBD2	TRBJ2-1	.	CASSLGTSGRSLNEQFF	TGTGCCAGCAGCCTAGGGACTAGCGGGAGGTCTTTGAATGAGCAGTTCTTC
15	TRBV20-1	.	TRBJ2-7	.	CSARGDKGHGYEQYF	TGCAGTGCTAGAGGTGACAAGGGCCATGGCTACGAGCAGTACTTC
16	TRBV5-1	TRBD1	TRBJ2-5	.	CASSRGTGTVVETQYF	TGCGCCAGCAGCCGAGGGACAGGGACAGTCGTTGAGACCCAGTACTTC
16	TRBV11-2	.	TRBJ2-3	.	CASSLRLDQSTDTQYF	TGTGCCAGCAGCCTGCGACTAGACCAAAGCACAGATACGCAGTATTTT
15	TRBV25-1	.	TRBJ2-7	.	CASAATRGPADEQYF	TGTGCCAGCGCAGCGACCCGGGGGCCGGCGGACGAGCAGTACTTC
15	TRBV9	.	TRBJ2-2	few	CASSPGGGSTGELFF	TGTGCCAGCAGCCCAGGGGGGGGGTCCACCGGGGAGCTGTTTTTT
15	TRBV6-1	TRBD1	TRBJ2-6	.	CALDRAGAGANVLTF	TGTGCCCTTGACAGGGCCGGCGCCGGGGCCAACGTCCTGACTTTC
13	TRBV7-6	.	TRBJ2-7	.	CASSYRDSYEQYF	TGTGCCAGCAGCTACAGGGATTCCTACGAGCAGTACTTC
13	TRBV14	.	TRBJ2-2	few	CASSPARTGELFF	TGTGCCAGCAGCCCCGCCCGCACCGGGGAGCTGTTTTTT
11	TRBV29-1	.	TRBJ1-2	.	CSVELGLGYTF	TGCAGCGTTGAATTAGGATTGGGCTACACCTTC
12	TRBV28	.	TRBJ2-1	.	CASSLQVHEQFF	TGTGCCAGCAGCCTACAGGTCCATGAGCAGTTCTTC
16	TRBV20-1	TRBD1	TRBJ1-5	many	CSARRPGQGANQPQHF	TGCAGTGCTAGACGTCCGGGACAGGGTGCGAATCAGCCCCAGCATTTT